This T cell receptor (beta chain) was retrieved from a study of T cell responses to AZD1222 COVID-19 vaccine. The CDR3 has 16 amino acids. Germline CDR1 is SGHDN and CDR2 is FVKESK. V was shortened by 4 bases and J by 0 bases, with 14 bases between the two germline ends. This clone has more than one count but fewer than ten. Its antigen is unidentified. Produced via immunoSEQ multiplex PCR; TCRdb's table is partial and in-frame only. This table holds about 150,000 clones, roughly 91% found once. Study observations and caveats: Compared with day 0, the breadth and depth of the Spike-specific TCR repertoire rose significantly after two doses of AZD1222.

The receptor comes from an adult who received the AZD1222 COVID-19 vaccine. The chain couples TRBV14 to TRBJ2-3; tentative D call: TRBD2 (6 bases). Sequences were derived from peripheral blood, sampled 28 days after the second AZD1222 dose. The CDR3 loop reads CASSPVASASTDTQYF. DNA for the CDR3: TGTGCCAGCAGCCCCGTAGCTAGCGCGAGCACAGATACGCAGTATTTT.